This T cell receptor beta chain was found in a study of shared clonotypes between healthy human individuals. Execution of the assay was at deep level. Using approximately 200 ng DNA, tens of thousands of T cell genomes, the sorted-subset replicate PCRs were run. Measured with immunoSEQ multiplex PCR; TCRdb has only the in-frame clones, and not every one. The sample yields some 2.3 million clones, approximately 93% seen once. The CDR3 consists of 14 residues. Germline V CDR1 and CDR2: MDHEN, SYDVKM. Trimming took 6 bases from V and 8 from J, leaving 17 bases between them. The authors divided CD4+ cells into CD45RA+ naive and CD45RA-negative memory subsets.

This clonotype was sampled from a man aged 18 to 29 in good health. Some clones in this sample may be carry-over from other donors' samples. The sample comprised naive CD4+ T cells from PBMCs. As to subset: CD45RA+ positively selected. The genes are TRBV28 and TRBJ2-1, with a weak D call TRBD2 (6 bases). The CDR3 spells CASRPNGLSDEQFF. CDR3 nucleotides: TGTGCCAGCAGACCCAACGGACTATCGGATGAGCAGTTCTTC.